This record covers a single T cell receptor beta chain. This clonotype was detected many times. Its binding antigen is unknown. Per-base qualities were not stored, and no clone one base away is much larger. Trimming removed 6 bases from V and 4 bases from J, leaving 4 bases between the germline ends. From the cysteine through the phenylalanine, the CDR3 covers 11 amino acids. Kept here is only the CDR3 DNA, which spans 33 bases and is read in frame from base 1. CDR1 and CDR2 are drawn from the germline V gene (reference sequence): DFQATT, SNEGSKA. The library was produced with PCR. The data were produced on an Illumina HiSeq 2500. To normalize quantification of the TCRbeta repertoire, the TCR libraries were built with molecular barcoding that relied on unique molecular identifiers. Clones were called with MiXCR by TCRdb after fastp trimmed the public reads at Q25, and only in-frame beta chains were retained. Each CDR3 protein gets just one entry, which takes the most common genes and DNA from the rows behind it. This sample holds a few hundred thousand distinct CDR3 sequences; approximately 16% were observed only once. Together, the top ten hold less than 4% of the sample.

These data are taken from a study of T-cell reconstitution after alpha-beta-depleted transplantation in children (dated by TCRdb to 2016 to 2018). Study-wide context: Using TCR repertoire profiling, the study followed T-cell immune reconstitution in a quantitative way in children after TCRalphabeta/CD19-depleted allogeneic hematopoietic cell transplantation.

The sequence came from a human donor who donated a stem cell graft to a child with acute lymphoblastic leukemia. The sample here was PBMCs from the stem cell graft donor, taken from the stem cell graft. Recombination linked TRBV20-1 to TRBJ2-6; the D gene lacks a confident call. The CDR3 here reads CSAYGANVLTF. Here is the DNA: TGCAGTGCGTACGGGGCCAACGTCCTGACTTTC.